The sample holds many counts of the clone carrying this T cell receptor beta chain. This entry is derived from a study of T-cell reconstitution after alpha-beta-depleted transplantation in children. Construction of the TCRbeta library involved unique molecular identifiers. TCRdb analysed the PCR reads with MiXCR anew, one entry per CDR3 protein. The repertoire has about 24,000 distinct CDR3 sequences, approximately 11% of them found once; the top ten carry roughly a quarter. Unmatched junction bases numbered 8, after V lost 5 bases and J lost 0 bases. CDR3 length equals 17 residues. Germline V lookup: CDR1 SGHTA, CDR2 FQGNSA.

The sample in question was PBMCs from the stem cell graft donor, obtained from the stem cell graft. The clonotype comes from a human donor who donated a stem cell graft to a child with chronic granulomatous disease. This chain joins TRBV7-2 and TRBJ2-4, with 9 nucleotides matching TRBD1. The CDR3 coding sequence is TGTGCCAGCAGCGGGTCGACAGGGGGTCTAGCCAAAAACATTCAGTACTTC. Its translation is CASSGSTGGLAKNIQYF.